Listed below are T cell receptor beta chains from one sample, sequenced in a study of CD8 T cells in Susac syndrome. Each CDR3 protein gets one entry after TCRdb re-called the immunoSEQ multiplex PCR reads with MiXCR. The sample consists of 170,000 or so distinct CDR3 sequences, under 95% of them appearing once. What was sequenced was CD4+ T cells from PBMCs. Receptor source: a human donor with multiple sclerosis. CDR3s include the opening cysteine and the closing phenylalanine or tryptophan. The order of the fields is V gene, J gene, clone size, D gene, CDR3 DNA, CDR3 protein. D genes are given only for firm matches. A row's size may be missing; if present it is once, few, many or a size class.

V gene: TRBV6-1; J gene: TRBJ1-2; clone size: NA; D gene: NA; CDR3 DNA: TGTGCCAGCAGTGAACTAGGAGTTAACTATGGCTACACCTTC; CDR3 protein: CASSELGVNYGYTF
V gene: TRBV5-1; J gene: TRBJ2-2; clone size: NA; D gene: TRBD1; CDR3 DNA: TGCGCCAGCAGCTTGGAGGGGGCCACCGGGGAGCTGTTTTTT; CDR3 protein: CASSLEGATGELFF
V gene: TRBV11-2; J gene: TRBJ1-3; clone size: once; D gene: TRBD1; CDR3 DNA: TGTGCCAGCAGCGCATCCTCAGGGGGTAGAGTAAACACCATATATTTT; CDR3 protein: CASSASSGGRVNTIYF
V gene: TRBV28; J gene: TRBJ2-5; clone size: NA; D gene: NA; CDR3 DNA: TGTGCCAGCAGTTCGGGACAAGAAGAGACCCAGTACTTC; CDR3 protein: CASSSGQEETQYF
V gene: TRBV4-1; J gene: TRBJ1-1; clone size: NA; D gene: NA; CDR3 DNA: TGCGCCAGCAGCCAAGACCCGAGGACCGGGAACACTGAAGCTTTCTTT; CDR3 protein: CASSQDPRTGNTEAFF
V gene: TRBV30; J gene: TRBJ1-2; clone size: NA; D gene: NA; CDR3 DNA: TGTGCCTGGAGGGCCCCAGAAGGCTACACCTTC; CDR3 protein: CAWRAPEGYTF
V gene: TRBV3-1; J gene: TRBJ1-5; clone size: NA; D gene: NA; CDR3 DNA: TGTGCCAGCAGCCAAGTAGGCGGGACGGGTTTAGGTCAGCCCCAGCATTTT; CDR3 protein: CASSQVGGTGLGQPQHF
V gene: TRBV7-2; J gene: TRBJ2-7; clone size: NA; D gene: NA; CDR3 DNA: TGTGCCAGCAGCCTAACCCGCTTGGGGGGCGAGCAGTACTTC; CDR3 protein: CASSLTRLGGEQYF
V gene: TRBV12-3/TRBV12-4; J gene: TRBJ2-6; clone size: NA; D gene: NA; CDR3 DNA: TGTGCCAGCAGTCACAGGGAGTCTGGGGCCAACGTCCTGACTTTC; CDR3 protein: CASSHRESGANVLTF
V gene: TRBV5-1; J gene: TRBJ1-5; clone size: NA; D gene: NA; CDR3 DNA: TGCGCCAGCAGCTTGGTCCCAGCGACCACTCAGCCCCAGCATTTT; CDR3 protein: CASSLVPATTQPQHF
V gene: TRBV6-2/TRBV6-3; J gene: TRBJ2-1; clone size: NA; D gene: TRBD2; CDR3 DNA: TGTGCCAGCGCTAGGGCAGGGACTAGCGTTTTCCATGAGCAGTTCTTC; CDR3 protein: CASARAGTSVFHEQFF
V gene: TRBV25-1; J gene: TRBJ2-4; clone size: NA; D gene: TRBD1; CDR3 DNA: TGTGCCAGCAGTTACCGGGACAGGGGAGCCAAAAACATTCAGTACTTC; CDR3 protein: CASSYRDRGAKNIQYF
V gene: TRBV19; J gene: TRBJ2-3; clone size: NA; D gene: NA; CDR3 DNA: TGTGCCAGTACTCTATCCAGGGGCCCGGGCATCGTGCAGTATTTT; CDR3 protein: CASTLSRGPGIVQYF
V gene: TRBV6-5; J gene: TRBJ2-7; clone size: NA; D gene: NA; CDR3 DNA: TGTGCCAGCAGTAATTCGGGCTACGAGCAGTACTTC; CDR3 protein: CASSNSGYEQYF
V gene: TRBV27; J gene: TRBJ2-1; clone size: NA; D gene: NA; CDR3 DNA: TGTGCCAGCAGTTTTTACTCAGGGTCAATGTACTACAATGAGCAGTTCTTC; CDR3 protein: CASSFYSGSMYYNEQFF
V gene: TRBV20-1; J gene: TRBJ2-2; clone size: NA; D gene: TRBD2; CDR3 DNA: TGCAGTGCTTCCCGAGGGACTAGCGGGGGGGTTGTCAGGGAGCTGTTTTTT; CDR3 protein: CSASRGTSGGVVRELFF
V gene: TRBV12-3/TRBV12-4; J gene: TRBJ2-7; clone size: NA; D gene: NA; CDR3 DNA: TGTGCCAGCAGTTTATACAGGATCGACTACGAGCAGTACTTC; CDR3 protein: CASSLYRIDYEQYF
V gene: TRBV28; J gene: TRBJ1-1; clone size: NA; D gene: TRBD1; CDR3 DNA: TGTGCCAGCAGGACAGGGTCTACGCTTGACACTGAAGCTTTCTTT; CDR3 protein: CASRTGSTLDTEAFF
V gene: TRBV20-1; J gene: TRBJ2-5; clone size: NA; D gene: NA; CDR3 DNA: TGCAGTGCTCCCGGGGGGACCCAGTACTTC; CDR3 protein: CSAPGGTQYF
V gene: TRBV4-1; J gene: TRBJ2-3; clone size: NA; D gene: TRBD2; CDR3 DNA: TGCGCCAGCAGCCAAGGGCTAGCGGGGGCCCAGAGCACAGATACGCAGTATTTT; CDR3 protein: CASSQGLAGAQSTDTQYF
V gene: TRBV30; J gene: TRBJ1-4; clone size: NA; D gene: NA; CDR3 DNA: TGTGCCTGGAGTGATCTGGGGGGGGTTGGTGAAAAACTGTTTTTT; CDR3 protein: CAWSDLGGVGEKLFF
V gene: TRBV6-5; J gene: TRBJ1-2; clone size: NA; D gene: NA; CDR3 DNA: TGTGCCAGCACCCCGGTGGGGGGTAGCTATGGCTACACCTTC; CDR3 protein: CASTPVGGSYGYTF
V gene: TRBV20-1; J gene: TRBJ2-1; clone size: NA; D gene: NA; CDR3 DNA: TGCAGTGCACCTAATCCGAGCTCCTACAATGAGCAGTTCTTC; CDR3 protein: CSAPNPSSYNEQFF
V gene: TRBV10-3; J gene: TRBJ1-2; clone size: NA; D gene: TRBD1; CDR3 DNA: TGTGCCATCAGCCCGGGACAGGGGGCGGACTATGGCTACACCTTC; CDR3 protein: CAISPGQGADYGYTF
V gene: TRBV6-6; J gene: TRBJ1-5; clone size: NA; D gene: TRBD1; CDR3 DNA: TGTGCCACCCGACAGGGGAGCTATAGCAATCAGCCCCAGCATTTT; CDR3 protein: CATRQGSYSNQPQHF
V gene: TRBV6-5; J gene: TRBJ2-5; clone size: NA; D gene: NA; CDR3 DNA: TGTGCCAGCAGTCCTACAGGGGCGGGGCGGGAGACCCAGTACTTC; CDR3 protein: CASSPTGAGRETQYF
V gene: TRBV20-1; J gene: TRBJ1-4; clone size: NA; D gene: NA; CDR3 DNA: TGCAGTGCTACACCGACGGACGGTGAAAAACTGTTTTTT; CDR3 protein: CSATPTDGEKLFF
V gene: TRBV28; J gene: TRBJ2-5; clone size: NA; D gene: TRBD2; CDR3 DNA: TGTGCCAGCAGTTTAGTCGGGACTAGCTTGCAAGAGACCCAGTACTTC; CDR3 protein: CASSLVGTSLQETQYF
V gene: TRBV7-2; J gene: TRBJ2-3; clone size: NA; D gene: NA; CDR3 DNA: TGTGCCAGCAGCTTGGGGGTCAGAGGTACGCAGTATTTT; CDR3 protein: CASSLGVRGTQYF
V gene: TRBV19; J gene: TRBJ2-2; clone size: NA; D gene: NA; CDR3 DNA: TGTGCCAGTAGTATAGAAGGGCCTAGCACCGGGGAGCTGTTTTTT; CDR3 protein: CASSIEGPSTGELFF
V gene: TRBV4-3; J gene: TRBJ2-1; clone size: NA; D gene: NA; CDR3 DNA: TGCGCCAGCAGCCAAGATACGAGCGGGCGGTACAATGAGCAGTTCTTC; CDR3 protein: CASSQDTSGRYNEQFF
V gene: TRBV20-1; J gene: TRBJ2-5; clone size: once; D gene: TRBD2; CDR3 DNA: TGCAGTGCCCGACCTAGCGGGGGGTCTAAGACCCAGTACTTC; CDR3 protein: CSARPSGGSKTQYF
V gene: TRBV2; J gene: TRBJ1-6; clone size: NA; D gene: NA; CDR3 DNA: TGTGCCAGCAGTGGTTACGTGGGCGGGTATTCACCCCTCCACTTT; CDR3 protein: CASSGYVGGYSPLHF
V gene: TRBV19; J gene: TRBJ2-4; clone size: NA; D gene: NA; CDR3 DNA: TGTGCCAGTAGCCAACCGGACAGAAACATTCAGTACTTC; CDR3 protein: CASSQPDRNIQYF
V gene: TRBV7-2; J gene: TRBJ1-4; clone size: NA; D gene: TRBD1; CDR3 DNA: TGTGCCAGCAGCTTAGACCCCAGGGGGCTGGGGAAACTGTTTTTT; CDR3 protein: CASSLDPRGLGKLFF
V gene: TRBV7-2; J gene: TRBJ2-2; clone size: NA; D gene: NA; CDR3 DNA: TGTGCCAGCAGCTTAGCGGGCGGGATTAACACCGGGGAGCTGTTTTTT; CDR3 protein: CASSLAGGINTGELFF
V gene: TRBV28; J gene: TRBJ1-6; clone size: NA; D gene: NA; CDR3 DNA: TGTGCCAGCAGACCCGCGGGGGGGGCGAATTCACCCCTCCACTTT; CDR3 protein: CASRPAGGANSPLHF
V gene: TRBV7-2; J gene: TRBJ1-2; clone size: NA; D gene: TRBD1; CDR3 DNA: TGTGCCAGCGCCCCGGGACAGAGCTATGGCTACACCTTC; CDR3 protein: CASAPGQSYGYTF
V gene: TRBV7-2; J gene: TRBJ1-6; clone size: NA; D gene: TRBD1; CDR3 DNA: TGTGCCAGCAGCCTAGACAGGGGAGTCTATAATTCACCCCTCCACTTT; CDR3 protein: CASSLDRGVYNSPLHF
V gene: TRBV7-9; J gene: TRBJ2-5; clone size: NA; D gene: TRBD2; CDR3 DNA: TGTGCCAGCAGCCCCGGACTAGCTCCAGAGACCCAGTACTTC; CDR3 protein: CASSPGLAPETQYF
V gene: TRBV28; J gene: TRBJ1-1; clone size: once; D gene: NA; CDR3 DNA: TGTGCCAGCAGTACTACGAGGGCGGGCGCTGAAGCTTTCTTT; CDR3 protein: CASSTTRAGAEAFF
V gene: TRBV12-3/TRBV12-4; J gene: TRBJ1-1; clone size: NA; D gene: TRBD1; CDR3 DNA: TGTGCCAGCAGATCGGGACAGGGGAACACTGAAGCTTTCTTT; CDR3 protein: CASRSGQGNTEAFF
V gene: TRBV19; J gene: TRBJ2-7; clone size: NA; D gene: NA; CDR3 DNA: TGTGCCAGTAGTATGGACCCAGCGGGCTACGAGCAGTACTTC; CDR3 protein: CASSMDPAGYEQYF
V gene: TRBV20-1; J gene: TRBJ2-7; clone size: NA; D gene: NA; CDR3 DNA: TGCAGTGCTAGAGACAGATCCCTCCTCTCCTACGAGCAGTACTTC; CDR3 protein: CSARDRSLLSYEQYF
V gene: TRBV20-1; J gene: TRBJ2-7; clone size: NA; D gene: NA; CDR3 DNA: TGCAGTGCTCGGGCCGACTCCTACGAGCAGTACTTC; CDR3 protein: CSARADSYEQYF
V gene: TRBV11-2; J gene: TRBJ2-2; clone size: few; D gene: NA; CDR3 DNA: TGTGCCAGCAGCTACAGGGAGTCCGGGGAGCTGTTTTTT; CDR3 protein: CASSYRESGELFF
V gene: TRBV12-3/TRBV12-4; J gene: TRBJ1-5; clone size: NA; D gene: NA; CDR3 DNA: TGTGCCAGCAGTGAGGACGGACCCTATAGCAATCAGCCCCAGCATTTT; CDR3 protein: CASSEDGPYSNQPQHF
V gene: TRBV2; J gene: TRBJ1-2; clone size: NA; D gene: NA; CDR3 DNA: TGTGCCAGCAGTCCAACGACAGGTCGGCGAGGCTACACCTTC; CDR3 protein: CASSPTTGRRGYTF
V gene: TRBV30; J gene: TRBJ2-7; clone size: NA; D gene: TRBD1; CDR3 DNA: TGTGCCTGGCAAAACCGGGACAGGGACAGCGAGCAGTACTTC; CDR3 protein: CAWQNRDRDSEQYF
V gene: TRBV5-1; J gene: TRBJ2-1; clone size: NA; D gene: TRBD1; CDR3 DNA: TGCGCCAGCAGCTTGGCCGCAGGGGGCAATGAGCAGTTCTTC; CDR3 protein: CASSLAAGGNEQFF
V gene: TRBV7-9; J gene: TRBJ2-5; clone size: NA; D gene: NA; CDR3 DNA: TGTGCCAGCAGTTTAGGAGGGGACGAGACCCAGTACTTC; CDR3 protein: CASSLGGDETQYF
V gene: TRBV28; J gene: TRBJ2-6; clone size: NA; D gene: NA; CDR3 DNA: TGTGCCAGCAATCGGGGTTCCTCTGGGGCCAACGTCCTGACTTTC; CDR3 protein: CASNRGSSGANVLTF
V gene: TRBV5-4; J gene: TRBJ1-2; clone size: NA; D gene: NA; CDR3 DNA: TGTGCCAGCAGCTTTGAAAAGGCGTATGGCTACACCTTC; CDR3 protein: CASSFEKAYGYTF
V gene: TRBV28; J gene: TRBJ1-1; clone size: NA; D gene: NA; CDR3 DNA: TGTGCCAGCAGTCCCTACTTATACACTGAAGCTTTCTTT; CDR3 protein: CASSPYLYTEAFF
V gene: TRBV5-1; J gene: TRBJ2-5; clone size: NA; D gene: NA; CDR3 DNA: TGCGCCAGCAGTCTTCAGTGGGGCAGGGAGACCCAGTACTTC; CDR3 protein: CASSLQWGRETQYF
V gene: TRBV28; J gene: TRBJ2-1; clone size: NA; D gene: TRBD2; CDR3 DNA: TGTGCCAGCAGTTCTCCGACTAGCGGGAGCAATGAGCAGTTCTTC; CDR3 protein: CASSSPTSGSNEQFF
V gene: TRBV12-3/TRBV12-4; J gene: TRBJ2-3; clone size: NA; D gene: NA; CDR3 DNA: TGTGCCAGCAGCCAGGACTTGGCAATCGGAGAGAATACGCAGTATTTT; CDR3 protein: CASSQDLAIGENTQYF
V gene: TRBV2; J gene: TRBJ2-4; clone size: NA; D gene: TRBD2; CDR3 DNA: TGTGCCAGCGGGAGGGAGGGCCTTAAGGGCATTCAGTACTTC; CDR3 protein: CASGREGLKGIQYF
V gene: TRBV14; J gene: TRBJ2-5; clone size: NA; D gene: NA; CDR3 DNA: TGTGCCAGCAGCCAAGAACAGGGTCGACTGGGGACCCAGTACTTC; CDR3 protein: CASSQEQGRLGTQYF
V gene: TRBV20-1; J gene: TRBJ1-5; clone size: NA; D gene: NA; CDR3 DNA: TGCAGTGCTAGTCACAACCGTTATAGCAATCAGCCCCAGCATTTT; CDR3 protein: CSASHNRYSNQPQHF